One and the same sample provided the 30 T cell receptor beta chains below, sequenced in a study of T cell responses to AZD1222 COVID-19 vaccine. Assay used: immunoSEQ multiplex PCR; TCRdb lists only in-frame clones, some missing. The sample has 56,000 or so clones, approximately 83% seen once. Specimen: peripheral blood, collected on day 0 of AZD1222 vaccination. All receptors derive from an adult in good health.

J is TRBJ2-1 and V is TRBV19, with 7 bases that match TRBD1. V was clipped by 2 bases and J by 2 bases; unmatched bases: 6. The germline gives CDR1 LNHDA, CDR2 SQIVND (reference sequence). This CDR3 region has 16 residues. For the CDR3, the DNA is TGTGCCAGTAGTATAATACGAGGGGGCGCCTACAATGAGCAGTTCTTC. Its protein product is CASSIIRGGAYNEQFF.

V is TRBV5-1 and J is TRBJ2-7, with 13 bases matching TRBD2. Germline CDR1 SGHRS, CDR2 YFSETQ. The ends lost 4 bases at V and 6 bases at J; junction bases unmatched: 7. CDR3 length: 15 residues. As DNA, the CDR3 is TGCGCCAGCAGCACCACACTAGCGGGGGGGCCCGAGCAGTACTTC. Protein: CASSTTLAGGPEQYF.

The rearrangement links TRBV7-9 to TRBJ1-4; TRBD1 might be the D (5 bases). V was pared by 5 bases and J by 8 bases, with 24 bases between. CDR3 length equals 17 residues. Germline V gene sequence: CDR1 SEHNR, CDR2 FQNEAQ (reference sequence). The CDR3 here is CASSTPPGRGKNEKLFF. DNA of the CDR3: TGTGCCAGCAGCACACCCCCCGGTCGGGGGAAGAACGAAAAACTGTTTTTT.

This chain uses TRBV27 with TRBJ2-7; D unclear. Trimming left V 1 base short and J 2 bases short, with 6 bases between. The CDR3 runs to 13 residues. Germline CDR1 MNHEY, CDR2 SMNVEV (reference sequence). In DNA, the CDR3 is TGTGCCAGCAGTTTATATCCTACCTACGAGCAGTACTTC. Its protein is CASSLYPTYEQYF.

The J gene is TRBJ1-2, the V gene TRBV28; D is uncertain. Germline CDR1 is MDHEN and CDR2 is SYDVKM. The CDR3 is 12 residues long. V gave up 2 bases and J gave up 4 bases, with 5 bases separating them. DNA for the CDR3: TGTGCCAGCAGTTTAAGCGTCTATGGCTACACCTTC. Protein: CASSLSVYGYTF.

This sequence joins TRBV6-5 and TRBJ2-2; D may match TRBD1 or TRBD2 (5 bases each). The V gene's germline CDR1 is MNHEY and CDR2 SVGAGI. The CDR3 spans 15 residues. V was cut by 6 bases and J by 1 base, with 12 bases left in between. The CDR3 is CASRFRDGNTGELFF. CDR3 sequence (DNA): TGTGCCAGCAGGTTCCGGGACGGGAACACCGGGGAGCTGTTTTTT.

The chain couples TRBV28 to TRBJ2-1; TRBD2 might be the D (5 bases). This CDR3 has 15 amino acids. Trimming left V 6 bases short and J 1 base short, with 13 bases between. Per the germline V gene, CDR1 is MDHEN and CDR2 is SYDVKM. CDR3 bases: TGTGCCAGCAGGGTACTCGGGGAATCCTACAATGAGCAGTTCTTC. Translated: CASRVLGESYNEQFF.

The chain recombines TRBV25-1 with TRBJ1-1; D is possibly TRBD1 (5 bases). The CDR3 covers 14 residues. V lost 6 bases to trimming and J lost 3 bases, with 14 bases between them. Germline-derived CDR1 and CDR2 are MGHDK and SYGVNS. The CDR3 DNA reads TGTGCCAGCAGGGGACTGGGGTCTGACACTGAAGCTTTCTTT. Protein sequence: CASRGLGSDTEAFF.

The rearrangement joins TRBV3-1 (or the pseudogene TRBV3-2) to TRBJ1-4; the match to TRBD1 covers 7 bases. The V and J ends lost 4 bases and 2 bases, in that order; junction bases with no gene match: 4. The CDR3 consists of 15 residues. The germline CDR1 and CDR2 sequences are LGHDT and YNNKEL (reference sequence). The CDR3 DNA sequence: TGTGCCAGCAGCCGTGGCAGGGGGACTAATGAAAAACTGTTTTTT. As protein: CASSRGRGTNEKLFF.

The V gene is TRBV9, the J gene TRBJ2-3; 9 nucleotides agree with TRBD2. J gave up 4 bases and V 4 bases, and 10 bases lay outside the gene matches. The CDR3 is made up of 16 amino acids. Germline loops: CDR1 SGDLS, CDR2 YYNGEE. Written as DNA, the CDR3 is TGTGCCAGCAGCCCCGAAGCGGGGGGCTTGGCAGATACGCAGTATTTT. It encodes CASSPEAGGLADTQYF.

The genes are TRBV28 and TRBJ1-2; D may be TRBD1 (5 bases). From germline, CDR1 is MDHEN and CDR2 SYDVKM. This CDR3 is 16 amino acids long. V lost 6 bases and J 5 bases, leaving 22 bases between the germline ends. CDR3 region: CASRLWGEGKPYGYTF. The DNA for the CDR3 is TGTGCCAGCAGACTTTGGGGGGAGGGGAAGCCGTATGGCTACACCTTC.

V usage is TRBV4-2 and J usage is TRBJ2-6; no firm D call. V shed 0 bases and J shed 2 bases, with 8 bases lying between them. The V gene's germline CDR1 is LGHNA and CDR2 YNFKEQ. The CDR3 totals 16 residues. This CDR3 is CASSQDSDPGANVLTF. The CDR3 nucleotides are TGTGCCAGCAGCCAAGATTCCGATCCTGGGGCCAACGTCCTGACTTTC.

The chain links TRBV28 to TRBJ2-7; D not resolved. From germline, CDR1 is MDHEN and CDR2 SYDVKM. V was clipped by 2 bases and J by 6 bases, with 11 bases between them. The CDR3 is made up of 13 amino acids. The CDR3 spells CASSLGFLGEQYF. As DNA, the CDR3 is TGTGCCAGCAGTTTAGGGTTTTTGGGCGAGCAGTACTTC. The whole variable domain, filled in from reference TRBV28 and TRBJ2-7, reads DVKVTQSSRYLVKRTGEKVFLECVQDMDHENMFWYRQDPGLGLRLIYFSYDVKMKEKGDIPEGYSVSREKKERFSLILESASTNQTSMYLCASSLGFLGEQYFGPGTRLTVT.

The chain uses TRBV7-8 and TRBJ1-5; TRBD1 aligns across 7 bases. There are 16 residues in the CDR3. Germline CDR1 reads SGHVS; CDR2 reads FQNEAQ. Germline trimming cut 5 bases from V and 1 base from J; bases unmatched to any gene: 8. CDR3 in amino acids: CASSPTDRASNQPQHF. The CDR3, as DNA: TGTGCCAGCAGCCCAACCGACAGGGCGAGCAATCAGCCCCAGCATTTT.

The V and J genes are TRBV13 and TRBJ2-7; a weak D match, TRBD2 (6 bases). CDR3 size: 18 residues. CDR1 and CDR2 (germline): PRHDT, FYEKMQ (reference sequence). V was shortened by 2 bases and J by 2 bases, with 22 bases between the two germline ends. The CDR3 region has the DNA TGTGCCAGCAGCTTACGTTCCTCCCGGGGGAAGATGGCCTACGAGCAGTACTTC. Protein product: CASSLRSSRGKMAYEQYF. Filled out from reference TRBV13 and TRBJ2-7, the complete variable domain reads AAGVIQSPRHLIKEKRETATLKCYPIPRHDTVYWYQQGPGQDPQFLISFYEKMQSDKGSIPDRFSAQQFSDYHSELNMSSLELGDSALYFCASSLRSSRGKMAYEQYFGPGTRLTVT.

V gene TRBV19 combines with J gene TRBJ2-7; D could derive from TRBD1 or TRBD2 (5 bases each). V was pared by 1 base and J by 4 bases, with 14 bases between. There are 15 residues in the CDR3. CDR1 and CDR2 (germline): LNHDA, SQIVND (reference sequence). Written as DNA, the CDR3 is TGTGCCAGTAGTATAGGAGGGCAGGGTTGGTACGAGCAGTACTTC. It is translated as CASSIGGQGWYEQYF.

The chain employs TRBV5-8 and TRBJ2-1; 9 bases are a match to TRBD2. The J segment lost 0 bases and the V segment lost 7 bases, leaving 8 bases of the junction unmatched. The germline gives CDR1 SGHTS, CDR2 YDEGEE. The CDR3 has 16 residues. The CDR3 sequence: CASVLSGGSSYNEQFF. As DNA, the CDR3 is TGTGCCAGCGTCCTTAGCGGGGGAAGCTCCTACAATGAGCAGTTCTTC.

The chain is built from TRBV4-2 and TRBJ1-3; a possible D gene is TRBD1 (5 bases). This CDR3 comprises 17 residues. Germline CDR1 is LGHNA and CDR2 is YNFKEQ. V shed 3 bases and J shed 4 bases, with 19 bases lying between them. Written as DNA, the CDR3 is TGTGCCAGCAGCCATCCCCAGGGCCTCCAGGGAGGAAACACCATATATTTT. Its protein product is CASSHPQGLQGGNTIYF.

This clone was observed a handful of times. The V call is TRBV5-4, the J call TRBJ2-4; TRBD1 is a possible D gene (6 bases). Trimming pared 5 bases from V and 4 bases from J, leaving 10 bases between. Germline loops: CDR1 SGHNT, CDR2 YYREEE (reference sequence). This CDR3 spans 13 amino acids. This chain's CDR3 is CASSYGQKNIQYF. CDR3 coding DNA: TGTGCCAGCAGTTATGGACAGAAAAACATTCAGTACTTC.

The J gene is TRBJ1-2, the V gene TRBV5-1, with TRBD1 as a possible D gene (5 bases). Germline CDR1 reads SGHRS; CDR2 reads YFSETQ. Trimming took 2 bases from V and 3 from J, leaving 14 bases between them. The CDR3 has 15 amino acids. DNA of the CDR3: TGCGCCAGCAGCTTAGTGGGGGAAGGGTACTATGGCTACACCTTC. Amino acids: CASSLVGEGYYGYTF.

The chain couples TRBV19 to TRBJ2-7; 7 nucleotides match TRBD1. With V trimmed by 11 bases and J by 4 bases, 8 bases remained unmatched. Germline CDR1 reads LNHDA; CDR2 reads SQIVND (reference sequence). CDR3 length equals 12 residues. The CDR3 region is CAFRKQGYEQYF. The CDR3 DNA is TGTGCCTTCAGGAAACAGGGGTACGAGCAGTACTTC.

J is TRBJ1-1 and V is TRBV24-1; D unresolved. CDR3 length equals 13 residues. V was clipped by 4 bases and J by 2 bases, with 7 bases between them. CDR1 KGHDR and CDR2 SFDVKD come from the germline V gene. Written as DNA, the CDR3 is TGTGCCACCAGTGACCCACCAAACACTGAAGCTTTCTTT. Translating it yields CATSDPPNTEAFF.

This clone came up once. The gene calls are TRBV6-1 and TRBJ1-4; D is unresolved. CDR3 length: 13 amino acids. Between the trimmed V and J ends, which lost 7 bases and 8 bases, there was a span of 14 bases. Per germline, CDR1 MNHNS and CDR2 SASEGT. CDR3 loop: CASKKTLMEKLFF. The CDR3 DNA reads as TGTGCCAGCAAGAAAACCCTCATGGAAAAACTGTTTTTT.

V usage is TRBV6-5 and J usage is TRBJ1-4, with 9 nucleotides matching TRBD1. Germline trimming cut 7 bases from V and 5 bases from J; bases unmatched to any gene: 5. The germline V gene has CDR1 MNHEY and CDR2 SVGAGI. The CDR3 extends over 14 amino acids. The CDR3 DNA reads TGTGCCAGCAAAGTCGGGACAGGGAATGAAAAACTGTTTTTT. Its protein is CASKVGTGNEKLFF.

The gene calls are TRBV6-4 and TRBJ2-2, with 8 bases matching TRBD1. This CDR3 spans 15 amino acids. Germline CDR1 MRHNA, CDR2 SNTAGT. The trim removed 4 bases at V and 5 bases at J, leaving 6 bases unmatched. The CDR3 loop is CASSGTGFETGELFF. The DNA of the CDR3 is TGTGCCAGCAGTGGGACAGGGTTCGAGACCGGGGAGCTGTTTTTT.

This chain connects TRBV28 to TRBJ2-1, with no clear D. The CDR3 spans 17 residues. The ends were cut back, 1 base at V and 5 bases at J, with 18 bases in the middle. The germline V gene has CDR1 MDHEN and CDR2 SYDVKM. Here the CDR3 DNA reads TGTGCCAGCAGTTTATCCCTAGTAAGGCGCCTTCACAATGAGCAGTTCTTC. Protein sequence: CASSLSLVRRLHNEQFF.

The gene calls are TRBV6-5 and TRBJ2-5, with D possibly being TRBD1 (7 bases). Germline CDR1 MNHEY, CDR2 SVGAGI. The CDR3 spans 14 residues. The V and J ends lost 8 bases and 9 bases respectively, with 22 bases between them. The CDR3 DNA reads as TGTGCCAGCGGAGGAGGGGGCGCGATGTCCGCCCAGTACTTC. Protein: CASGGGGAMSAQYF.

The sample holds one count of this clone. The V and J genes are TRBV7-6 and TRBJ2-1, with 15 positions matching TRBD2. Germline loops: CDR1 SGHVS, CDR2 FNYEAQ. J was trimmed by 4 bases and V by 2 bases; bases with no gene match: 9. The CDR3 is 19 residues long. This CDR3 is CASSLTSGLAGGFYNEQFF. CDR3 bases: TGTGCCAGCAGCTTAACTTCGGGACTAGCGGGGGGCTTTTACAATGAGCAGTTCTTC.

The rearrangement joins TRBV3-1 (or the pseudogene TRBV3-2) to TRBJ1-1; no firm D call. V was shortened by 1 base and J by 1 base, with 10 bases between the two germline ends. Germline assignment: CDR1 LGHDT and CDR2 YNNKEL (reference sequence). The CDR3 extends over 15 amino acids. CDR3 protein: CASSQGRAPNTEAFF. The CDR3 region has the DNA TGTGCCAGCAGCCAAGGGAGGGCTCCGAACACTGAAGCTTTCTTT.

The rearrangement links TRBV5-5 to TRBJ2-7, with D tentatively TRBD1 (5 bases). This CDR3 has 15 amino acids. Germline CDR1 and CDR2: SGHKS and YYEKEE (reference sequence). Trimming shortened V by 1 base and J by 0 bases, and 11 bases separated the two germline ends. For the CDR3, the DNA is TGTGCCAGCAGCTTGACAGGCTACCTCTCCTACGAGCAGTACTTC. It translates to CASSLTGYLSYEQYF.